This paragraph reports one T cell receptor beta chain. The antigen it recognizes is unknown. CDR1 MDHEN and CDR2 SYDVKM were looked up in the germline V gene. The CDR3 runs 15 residues from the cysteine to the phenylalanine. Of all the DNA, just the CDR3 is kept, 45 bases in frame from base 1. Deletion took 3 bases off V and 4 bases off J, with a span of 14 bases between the germline ends. The data derive from a study of cytomegalovirus exposure and HLA in healthy donors (dated by TCRdb to 2015 to 2018). Broadly, across the study: An earlier analysis of some 500 of the donors reported 250 to 350 Gb of sequence data and some 120 million unique TCR beta sequences from some 180 million T cells. To predict cytomegalovirus infection status, the study combined high-throughput TCR immunosequencing, statistical association of individual TCRs with disease status, and machine learning. Besides the first cohort of approximately 670 subjects, a separate validation cohort made up of about 120 different subjects was used. The study aimed to test whether cataloging public T cell receptors could reveal signatures of past pathogen exposure. All discovery cohort repertoires had been generated using a single sequencing platform. The T cell repertoires of roughly 660 subjects were profiled by immunosequencing and related to cytomegalovirus serostatus. Genome-wide SNP genotypes for about three fifths of the 666 donors were used in a later genetic analysis, which treated that subset as a discovery cohort. Among 398 genotyped donors of the cohort, an average of about 240,000 unique TCR beta nucleotide sequences were sequenced per donor, 15% to 20% of them non-productive. Of the 300 to 450 genotyped donors, around 81% fell in the genetic ancestry cluster associated with self-reported Caucasian donors. A later analysis re-examined previously published TCR beta repertoires from 500 to 700 donors and added high-resolution HLA genotyping to investigate patterns of TCR occurrence. About 330 gigabases of sequencing data and around 80 million unique TCR sequences made up an early release that covered some 640 HLA-typed donors. About five DR-DQ haplotypes were treated as single units for association and clustering because of strong linkage in the cohort. Typing coverage differed by locus: A, B, C, DRB1 and DQB1 were typed in roughly 629-630 donors, DQA1 in 522, DPA1 in over 600, and DPB1 in 450 to 490. An earlier analysis of roughly 600 of the donors used high-throughput TCR beta sequencing to judge whether each TCR beta V gene segment behaved as functional or pseudogenic. Donor age, sex, ethnicity and CMV serostatus were collected together with the repertoire data. The later analysis used no new phenotypic data to find candidate immune exposures, relying instead on TCR beta sequences and their occurrence across donors. HLA typing covered class I and class II loci at four-digit resolution.

The library was built by means of the immunoSEQ multiplex PCR assay. For the multiplex PCR, a mixture combining 60 forward primers for TCR Vbeta segments and 13 reverse primers for TCR Jbeta segments was used. A multiplex PCR assay on genomic DNA amplified the CDR3 region of rearranged TCR beta genes. On the Illumina HiSeq System, the amplified TCR beta libraries were sequenced as 87-base-pair reads. As for the original processing: A later analysis counted about 82 million unique TCR beta chains across the 500 to 850 repertoires, and 9 million to 14 million of these chains were shared by at least two donors. A nearest-neighbor algorithm error-corrected the raw reads and collapsed the reads into unique sequences, merging closely related sequences to remove PCR and sequencing errors. Alignment of CDR3 sequences to IMGT reference sequences was used to assign V, D and J gene segments. For a sequence to be retained, a match of at least six nucleotides was required to both a V gene segment and a J gene segment. Rearrangements were called productive when the CDR3 lacked stop codons and stayed in frame with V and J; all others were non-productive. CDR3 was defined according to IMGT convention as the region running from the second conserved V-encoded cysteine to the conserved J-encoded phenylalanine. In an earlier analysis of roughly 580 of the donors, sequences lacking an unambiguous match to a single V gene segment were excluded. In an earlier analysis of more than 500 of the donors, a V segment was called functional when productive rearrangements were above 56.7%, and segregating when the standard deviation between donors exceeded 5%. A statistical classification framework was built for diagnosing cytomegalovirus status from the catalog of TCR beta chain sequences. In a later analysis, TCR nucleotide sequences were compared against IMGT/GENE-DB human TR gene sequences so that V and J genes could be assigned. In a later analysis, CDR3 sequences and most-parsimonious VDJ recombination scenarios were assigned using the TCRdist pipeline. In a later analysis, each TCR beta chain was defined by its CDR3 amino acid sequence together with its V-gene family, and reads lacking a unique V-gene family were excluded. To address suspected cross-contamination and a sequencing artifact, a later analysis removed roughly 640 highly shared, low-generation-probability nucleotide sequences. For each public chain, a later analysis derived a clonal expansion index from normalized ranks of inferred template counts within each repertoire. Generation probabilities in a later analysis came from a VDJ recombination model fitted to out-of-frame rearrangements, and those results were checked against IGoR. A later analysis scored TCR-TCR, TCR-HLA and TCR-CMV co-occurrence with hypergeometric tests, applying a repertoire-size bias correction to TCR pairs. To estimate false discovery rates, a later analysis permuted the HLA or CMV assignments 20 times. In a later analysis, co-occurring TCRs were grouped using DBSCAN, with TCRdist sequence similarity added in when clustering inside HLA-allele-positive subsets. Repertoires with fewer than 30,000 or more than 120,000 public chains, plus five repertoires with anomalous nucleotide sharing, were excluded from co-occurrence clustering. TCRdb retrieved this table from immuneACCESS and kept in-frame rearrangements only. Not all clones are present; in checked studies, unresolved V genes account for under half, and no reason is known for the remainder. The V and J calls and the clone size are those of that table, but D and trimming were determined from the DNA. This sample's listing comprises roughly 100,000 clones. The top ten hold less than 20% of the sample.

In total, 500 to 700 healthy bone marrow donors made up the cohort. Cohort members were all nominally healthy when sampled, although unrecorded immune exposures were likely present. The donor tested CMV seropositive and was one of the 289 seropositive cohort members. A peripheral blood sample was provided by each donor, and peripheral blood mononuclear cells were used for TCR beta sequencing. Genomic DNA was extracted from the blood cell samples with the Qiagen DNeasy Blood Extraction Kit. Points the paper makes about the study in general: For the cohort, immune exposure information was limited to CMV serostatus. At a false discovery rate of 0.05, a later analysis linked around 17,000 TCR beta sequences to specific HLA alleles. In vitro tests confirmed that a few of the cytomegalovirus-associated TCR beta chains recognize cytomegalovirus antigens. In a later analysis, HLA-associated TCR beta chains showed more clonal expansion and lower generation probabilities than non-associated chains that were equally common. In a later analysis, TCR association rates were found to vary across HLA loci, with the most associated TCRs seen for DRB1 alleles and the fewest for HLA-C alleles. A cluster of highly shared sequence variants was judged likely to represent a technical artifact of the sequencing pipeline. Some IMGT-functional V segments, including TRBV6-2 and TRBV6-3, could not be distinguished by the 87-base-pair reads and were therefore excluded. Linkage disequilibrium might explain the correlated functional status among segregating V segments, but an unknown experimental factor could not be ruled out. Strong co-occurrence of HLA alleles, especially DR and DQ, made assigning TCR associations to individual alleles difficult. Roughly uniform sequencing depth across donors was assumed in presence/absence analyses, although this assumption may not hold. The classifier was reported to diagnose cytomegalovirus status with high specificity and sensitivity in both the original and validation cohorts. An association between a missense DCLRE1C variant and V-gene and J-gene trimming of TCR beta chains was found in a later genetic analysis and replicated in an independent cohort. Because counts were too low, about 18 rarely observed V segments, including chromosome 9 orphons, were excluded from the earlier analysis of around 590 of the donors. A further reported finding was that TCR beta sequences accurately predicted the HLA-A and HLA-B alleles for most subjects in the first cohort. The authors suggested that the approach could potentially be extended to other disease states and immunological phenotypes. The study listed 150 to 200 TCR beta chains as associated with cytomegalovirus. In an earlier analysis of around 500 of the donors, most TCR beta V segments appeared in productive rearrangements about 87% or about 30% of the time, broadly matching IMGT annotations. A later genetic analysis reported fewer N-insertions in productive TCRs among donors in an Asian-associated ancestry cluster than the roughly 700-donor mean. Only TCR beta chains were sequenced in this cohort, and the absence of alpha or paired-chain data limited detectable features. According to a later analysis, most CMV-associated TCR beta chains appeared to be HLA-restricted, and the HLA associations seemed to be driven largely by CMV exposure. Several of the top co-occurrence clusters appeared to be linked to parvovirus B19, influenza, CMV and Epstein-Barr virus, according to a later analysis. Because HLA typing was unavailable for some donors at each locus, only the typed subset was used in association tests. Most TCR sequences were seen in very few donors, while some public TCRs were found in many individuals.

Sequences were obtained from PBMCs. This chain is built from TRBV28 and TRBJ2-3; perhaps TRBD2 is the D gene, with 6 bases matching. The clonotype was recovered from a man aged 45-65 years in good health and CMV-seropositive. The sequenced DNA: TGTGCCAGCAGTTTCGGCGGGGTCAGATCAGATACGCAGTATTTT. This codes for CASSFGGVRSDTQYF. Joined to the reference TRBV28 and TRBJ2-3 proteins, this CDR3 gives the full variable domain: DVKVTQSSRYLVKRTGEKVFLECVQDMDHENMFWYRQDPGLGLRLIYFSYDVKMKEKGDIPEGYSVSREKKERFSLILESASTNQTSMYLCASSFGGVRSDTQYFGPGTRLTVL.